This passage covers 32 T cell receptor beta chains from one sample sequenced in a study of sequential checkpoint blockade in melanoma. TCRdb keeps only in-frame clones here, not all; method: immunoSEQ multiplex PCR. Among about 28,000 clones, around three quarters were seen once, and the ten largest hold about an eighth. Treatment given: randomized to nivolumab then ipilimumab (arm A) or the reverse (arm B). The sample in question was CD8+ T cells sorted from blood (inferred from file names), obtained from a patient given nivolumab and ipilimumab in sequence. The receptor source for this set is a human donor with melanoma.

The gene calls are TRBV7-2 and TRBJ1-2; the D is unclear. CDR1 is SGHTA, CDR2 FQGNSA, per germline. V lost 4 bases to trimming and J lost 1 base, with 10 bases between them. The length of the CDR3 is 14 residues. CDR3 residues: CASSSVTGNYGYTF. The CDR3 bases are TGTGCCAGCAGCTCGGTGACTGGTAACTATGGCTACACCTTC.

This clone was seen only a few times. The chain combines TRBV7-8 with TRBJ2-7; D is uncertain. Germline assignment: CDR1 SGHVS and CDR2 FQNEAQ. V was shortened by 2 bases and J by 5 bases, with 7 bases between the two germline ends. There are 12 residues in the CDR3. The CDR3 here is CASSLWSNEQYF. DNA for the CDR3: TGTGCCAGCAGCTTATGGAGTAACGAGCAGTACTTC.

This chain uses TRBV11-2 with TRBJ2-3; TRBD2 matches at 10 bases. The CDR3 spans 15 residues. With V trimmed by 4 bases and J by 3 bases, 4 bases remained unmatched. Germline V gene data show CDR1 as SGHAT and CDR2 as FQNNGV. CDR3 region: CASSSPSGGTDTQYF. CDR3 DNA: TGTGCCAGCAGCTCCCCTAGCGGGGGAACAGATACGCAGTATTTT. The whole variable domain, filled in from reference TRBV11-2 and TRBJ2-3, reads EAGVAQSPRYKIIEKRQSVAFWCNPISGHATLYWYQQILGQGPKLLIQFQNNGVVDDSQLPKDRFSAERLKGVDSTLKIQPAKLEDSAVYLCASSSPSGGTDTQYFGPGTRLTVL.

For the CDR3, the DNA is TGTGCCAGCAGCTTAGACTTGTACGAGCAGTACTTC. This encodes CASSLDLYEQYF. V usage is TRBV11-2 and J usage is TRBJ2-7; D not certain. This CDR3 has 12 amino acids. V lost 0 bases to trimming and J lost 4 bases, with 4 bases between them. Germline lookup yields CDR1 SGHAT and CDR2 FQNNGV.

The chain carries TRBV5-8 and TRBJ2-7; D perhaps matches TRBD2 (5 bases). V was clipped by 7 bases and J by 2 bases, with 16 bases between them. CDR3 length: 14 amino acids. CDR1 and CDR2 from the germline V gene are SGHTS and YDEGEE. The CDR3: CASPASRPAYEQYF. In DNA form, the CDR3 reads TGTGCCAGCCCGGCTAGCCGGCCGGCCTACGAGCAGTACTTC.

This clone appeared a single time. The chain joins TRBV7-8 to TRBJ2-3; 10 positions agree with TRBD2. J gave up 2 bases and V 3 bases, and 2 bases lay outside the gene matches. CDR3 length: 15 residues. Germline V gene sequence: CDR1 SGHVS, CDR2 FQNEAQ. CDR3 nucleotides: TGTGCCAGCAGCTTCAGCGGGGGGGCCACAGATACGCAGTATTTT. Its protein is CASSFSGGATDTQYF.

The chain employs TRBV2 and TRBJ1-2; D remains ambiguous. Germline CDR1 SNHLY, CDR2 FYNNEI. With 7 bases removed from V and 0 bases from J, the gap between germline ends came to 12 bases. CDR3 length: 14 residues. CDR3 DNA: TGTGCCAGCATCACGGAAGAGGCTAACTATGGCTACACCTTC. It translates to CASITEEANYGYTF.

The chain couples TRBV10-3 to TRBJ2-1; 7 positions match TRBD1. The CDR3 runs 12 residues. CDR1 ENHRY and CDR2 SYGVKD come from the germline V gene. Unmatched junction bases numbered 10, after V lost 10 bases and J lost 10 bases. CDR3 sequence reads: CATLTGSDEQFF. CDR3 nucleotide sequence: TGTGCCACCTTGACAGGGTCTGACGAGCAGTTCTTC.

This chain joins TRBV4-3 and TRBJ1-2; 10 nucleotides line up with TRBD1. Germline assignment: CDR1 LGHNA and CDR2 YSLEER. The CDR3 is 16 residues long. Trimming removed 1 base from V and 8 bases from J; junction bases left unmatched: 10. The CDR3 sequence is CASSQAWTTGGRGYTF. Here the CDR3 DNA reads TGCGCCAGCAGCCAAGCCTGGACGACAGGGGGCAGGGGCTACACCTTC.

This clone was observed a handful of times. The V and J genes are TRBV6-1 and TRBJ1-6; no clear D. Germline CDR1 MNHNS, CDR2 SASEGT. Trimming removed 3 bases from V and 9 bases from J, with 18 bases in between. The CDR3 consists of 16 residues. This chain's CDR3 is CASSDFAAAVSSPLHF. CDR3 DNA: TGTGCCAGCAGTGATTTCGCGGCGGCGGTCAGTTCACCCCTCCACTTT.

The CDR3 DNA sequence: TGTGCCAGTAGTCCCCGGTCCCTACTGGGCTACACCTTC. Amino acids: CASSPRSLLGYTF. The gene calls are TRBV19 and TRBJ1-2; the D is unclear. V was clipped by 5 bases and J by 8 bases, with 15 bases between them. Germline CDR1 is LNHDA and CDR2 is SQIVND (reference sequence). The CDR3 is 13 amino acids.

The gene calls are TRBV29-1 and TRBJ2-7, with 7 bases fitting TRBD1. V was clipped by 1 base and J by 2 bases; unmatched bases: 2. Germline loops: CDR1 SQVTM, CDR2 ANQGSEA. This CDR3 has 13 residues. CDR3 sequence reads: CSVEVTGTYEQYF. DNA for the CDR3: TGCAGCGTTGAAGTGACAGGGACCTACGAGCAGTACTTC.

The chain is built from TRBV14 and TRBJ2-5, with TRBD1 matching over 7 bases. The V and J ends lost 0 bases and 5 bases, in that order; junction bases with no gene match: 3. Germline V lookup: CDR1 SGHDN, CDR2 FVKESK. The CDR3 sequence is 14 residues long. CDR3 DNA sequence: TGTGCCAGCAGCCAAGAGACAGGGTGGGAGACCCAGTACTTC. Translation gives CASSQETGWETQYF.

This clone was seen only a few times. The genes are TRBV27 and TRBJ2-1; the D is unclear. Germline V gene sequence: CDR1 MNHEY, CDR2 SMNVEV (reference sequence). Trimming took 1 base from V and 4 from J, leaving 5 bases between them. The CDR3 extends over 13 amino acids. CDR3: CASSLFGYNEQFF. CDR3 in DNA: TGTGCCAGCAGTTTATTCGGGTACAATGAGCAGTTCTTC.

The chain has TRBV9 and TRBJ2-7; the D gene is possibly TRBD2 (5 bases). There are 14 residues in the CDR3. V gave up 4 bases and J gave up 2 bases, with 13 bases separating them. Germline V CDR1 and CDR2: SGDLS, YYNGEE. The chain's CDR3 is CASSSPERAYEQYF. CDR3 DNA: TGTGCCAGCAGCTCCCCAGAGAGGGCCTACGAGCAGTACTTC.

The rearrangement links TRBV6-5 to TRBJ2-5, with TRBD1 matching 7 bases. CDR3 length: 14 amino acids. V lost 0 bases and J lost 4; bases outside the gene matches: 2. The germline CDR1 and CDR2 sequences are MNHEY and SVGAGI. CDR3 coding DNA: TGTGCCAGCAGTTACTCGAGACAGGGAGAGACCCAGTACTTC. Translating it yields CASSYSRQGETQYF.

In DNA form, the CDR3 reads TGTGCCAGCAGTTGGACTAGCGCCGGGGAGCTGTTTTTT. Protein: CASSWTSAGELFF. The chain has TRBV27 and TRBJ2-2; 9 nucleotides agree with TRBD2. The CDR3 is 13 amino acids. Per germline, CDR1 MNHEY and CDR2 SMNVEV (reference sequence). After removal of 4 bases from V and 6 bases from J, the junction contained 0 bases not matched to a gene.

The chain uses TRBV15 and TRBJ1-4; D gene uncertain. Germline CDR1 LNHNV, CDR2 YYDKDF (reference sequence). The V end was cut by 3 bases, the J end by 8 bases, with 19 bases between. This CDR3 has 16 residues. CDR3 sequence: CATSRRSDFPREKLFF. The CDR3 nucleotides read TGTGCCACCAGCAGGAGGTCGGACTTCCCGCGGGAAAAACTGTTTTTT.

The chain uses TRBV7-6 and TRBJ2-7, with 7 bases lining up with TRBD1. This CDR3 is 13 amino acids long. Per germline, CDR1 SGHVS and CDR2 FNYEAQ. V lost 5 bases, J lost 4 bases, and 5 bases stayed unmatched. The CDR3 bases are TGTGCCAGCAGCCGGACAGGAGAATACGAGCAGTACTTC. Protein sequence: CASSRTGEYEQYF.

CDR3 region: CASSLFAGTGMDYEQYF. CDR3 bases: TGTGCCAGCAGTTTATTCGCAGGGACAGGGATGGACTACGAGCAGTACTTC. The gene calls are TRBV28 and TRBJ2-7; 9 bases match TRBD1. There are 17 residues in the CDR3. Germline assignment: CDR1 MDHEN and CDR2 SYDVKM. V lost 1 base and J lost 3; bases outside the gene matches: 10.

V usage is TRBV25-1 and J usage is TRBJ2-7, with D hard to call. With 5 bases removed from V and 2 bases from J, the gap between germline ends came to 7 bases. From germline, CDR1 is MGHDK and CDR2 SYGVNS. The CDR3 totals 12 residues. This CDR3 reads CASSPNPYEQYF. The CDR3 bases are TGTGCCAGCAGTCCCAATCCCTACGAGCAGTACTTC.

This rearrangement joins TRBV27 to TRBJ2-1; 11 positions agree with TRBD2. CDR3 length: 17 residues. From germline, CDR1 is MNHEY and CDR2 SMNVEV (reference sequence). V trimming: 4 bases; J trimming: 4 bases; junction bases outside the gene matches: 9. CDR3 loop: CASSWGGGTSGYNEQFF. For the CDR3, the DNA is TGTGCCAGCAGTTGGGGCGGGGGGACTAGCGGTTACAATGAGCAGTTCTTC.

CDR3 loop: CASSLGQSTDTQYF. Here the CDR3 DNA reads TGCGCCAGCAGCTTGGGACAGAGCACAGATACGCAGTATTTT. The V gene is TRBV5-1, the J gene TRBJ2-3, with D maybe TRBD1 (5 bases). The CDR3 runs to 14 residues. V was shortened by 0 bases and J by 0 bases, with 5 bases between the two germline ends. The germline V gene has CDR1 SGHRS and CDR2 YFSETQ.

The chain employs TRBV2 and TRBJ1-4, with unresolved D. The CDR3 contains 14 residues. The V gene's germline CDR1 is SNHLY and CDR2 FYNNEI. Trimming took off 2 bases at V and 7 bases at J, with 11 bases between the two ends. Here the CDR3 DNA reads TGTGCCAGCAGTGAAATTGGAGAGAGTGAAAAACTGTTTTTT. Amino acid sequence: CASSEIGESEKLFF.

V is TRBV30 and J is TRBJ2-7, with D perhaps TRBD1 (6 bases). The CDR3 loop spans 15 amino acids. With 7 bases removed from V and 0 bases from J, the gap between germline ends came to 19 bases. Germline V gene lookup returns CDR1 GTSNPN and CDR2 SVGIG (reference sequence). DNA of the CDR3: TGTGCCTCCACCCTGGGAACAGGGTCCTCCTACGAGCAGTACTTC. It specifies CASTLGTGSSYEQYF.

The chain joins TRBV7-6 to TRBJ2-7; D might be TRBD2 (7 bases). The V gene's germline CDR1 is SGHVS and CDR2 FNYEAQ. This CDR3 has 16 amino acids. Trimming removed 5 bases at V and 2 bases at J, with 19 bases between. Written as DNA, the CDR3 is TGTGCCAGCAGCACCCGCGGTGCGGGGGCCACCTACGAGCAGTACTTC. Protein product: CASSTRGAGATYEQYF. The full variable domain, rest sourced from reference TRBV7-6 and TRBJ2-7, is GAGVSQSPRYKVTKRGQDVALRCDPISGHVSLYWYRQALGQGPEFLTYFNYEAQQDKSGLPNDRFSAERPEGSISTLTIQRTEQRDSAMYRCASSTRGAGATYEQYFGPGTRLTVT.

This clone came up a few times. J is TRBJ1-2 and V is TRBV7-6, with TRBD1 matching 8 bases. V shed 4 bases and J 4 bases; nucleotides not matched to a gene: 2. In germline, CDR1 is SGHVS, CDR2 FNYEAQ. The CDR3 runs 13 residues. The CDR3 nucleotides are TGTGCCAGCAGCTACAGGGGGTTCTATGGCTACACCTTC. As protein: CASSYRGFYGYTF.

This clone has just a few counts. This rearrangement joins TRBV15 to TRBJ2-2; D is possibly TRBD2 (6 bases). The V end was cut by 5 bases, the J end by 4 bases, with 14 bases between. CDR1 is LNHNV and CDR2 is YYDKDF in the germline V gene (reference sequence). This CDR3 contains 15 residues. CDR3 coding DNA: TGTGCCACCAGCGCAGCGCGGGGAAGCACCGGGGAGCTGTTTTTT. This codes for CATSAARGSTGELFF.

The rearrangement uses TRBV30 and TRBJ2-2, with a possible D match to TRBD1 (6 bases). The CDR3 is 14 amino acids. Germline V lookup: CDR1 GTSNPN, CDR2 SVGIG (reference sequence). The V end lost 3 bases, the J end lost 5 bases, and 13 bases lay between the germline ends. CDR3 DNA sequence: TGTGCCTGGAGCCATACAGGGAGTACCGGGGAGCTGTTTTTT. It specifies CAWSHTGSTGELFF.

The rearrangement links TRBV19 to TRBJ2-1, with 10 bases fitting TRBD2. The CDR3 sequence is 17 residues long. Trimming at V came to 4 bases and at J to 7 bases, leaving 13 bases not matched to a gene. In germline, CDR1 is LNHDA, CDR2 SQIVND (reference sequence). The CDR3 region is CASSTRAERGGRNEQFF. The CDR3 DNA is TGTGCCAGTAGTACTAGGGCGGAGCGGGGGGGCCGGAATGAGCAGTTCTTC.

This CDR3 is CASSDRGNNEQFF. The CDR3 bases are TGTGCCAGCAGTGACAGGGGAAATAATGAGCAGTTCTTC. The V and J genes are TRBV6-4 and TRBJ2-1; a possible D gene is TRBD1 (5 bases). The CDR3 sequence is 13 residues long. Trimming shortened V by 2 bases and J by 7 bases, and 9 bases separated the two germline ends. Germline V CDR1 and CDR2: MRHNA, SNTAGT.

The gene calls are TRBV10-3 and TRBJ1-2, with a tentative D call TRBD1 (6 bases). This CDR3 is built from 17 residues. Germline lookup yields CDR1 ENHRY and CDR2 SYGVKD. The V and J ends lost 10 bases and 2 bases respectively, with 26 bases between them. CDR3 amino acids: CATWDNKTPLQNYGYTF. In nucleotides, the CDR3 is TGTGCCACGTGGGACAACAAAACTCCCCTACAAAACTATGGCTACACCTTC.